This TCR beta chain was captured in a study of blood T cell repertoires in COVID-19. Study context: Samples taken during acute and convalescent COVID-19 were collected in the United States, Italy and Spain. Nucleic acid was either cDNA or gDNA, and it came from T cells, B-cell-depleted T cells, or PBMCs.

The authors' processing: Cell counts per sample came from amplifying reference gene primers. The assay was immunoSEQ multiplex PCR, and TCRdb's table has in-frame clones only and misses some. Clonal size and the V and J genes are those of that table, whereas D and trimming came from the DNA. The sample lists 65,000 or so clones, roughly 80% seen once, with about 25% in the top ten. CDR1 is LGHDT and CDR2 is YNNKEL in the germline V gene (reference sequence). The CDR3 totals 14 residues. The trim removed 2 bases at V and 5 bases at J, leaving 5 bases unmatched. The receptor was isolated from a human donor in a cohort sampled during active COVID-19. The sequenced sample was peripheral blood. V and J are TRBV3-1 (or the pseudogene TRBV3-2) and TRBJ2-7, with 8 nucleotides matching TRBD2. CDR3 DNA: TGTGCCAGCAGCCAAAGTAGCGGGGTCGACGAGCAGTACTTC. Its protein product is CASSQSSGVDEQYF.